The sequence of this T cell receptor (beta chain) was determined in a study of blood T cell repertoires in COVID-19 (dated by TCRdb to about 2020). Study-level background: Collaborator samples came from the United States, Italy and Spain and covered acute and convalescent phases of COVID-19. The material from the prospective study consisted of cDNA or gDNA derived from T cells, B-cell-depleted T cells, or PBMCs. The dataset comprised deeply sampled blood TCRbeta repertoires from subjects exposed to, actively infected with, or recovered from COVID-19. The repertoires were released in a freely available public database intended as a resource for research on the immune response to SARS-CoV-2. The samples were drawn from the first 160 participants of the ongoing ImmuneRACE study and from more than 1,000 subjects provided by 6 global collaborators. The sample metadata nearly always contained a de-identified subject ID, COVID-19 status, age in years and sex. Where HLA class I and class II types were available, the types were taken from metadata supplied by the sample provider, not from assay-based typing. General findings and caveats noted by the study authors: The quantity of clinical and demographic metadata differed by source and by participant and was supplied without curation.

Collaborating institutions collected whole blood in K2EDTA tubes following their own protocols. For TCRbeta analysis, collaborators shipped samples in one of three forms: frozen whole blood, isolated PBMCs, or DNA extracted from either of those sample types. The immunoSEQ Assay, a bias-controlled multiplex PCR, was used to amplify TCRbeta CDR3 regions from genomic DNA. The authors' analysis ran thus. The number of nucleated cells in each sample was estimated from the amplification of reference gene primers within the assay. To quantify the absolute abundance of each unique TCRbeta CDR3 rearrangement, sequence reads were collapsed and filtered. Productive Simpson clonality was computed per sample as the square root of Simpson's diversity index over productive rearrangements. This immuneACCESS table, as held by TCRdb, lists in-frame sequences with V and J called but not all clones. Of the missing ones, under half trace to an unresolved V gene in checked studies; the others have no known cause. V, J and clone size derive from that table, while D and trimming were established from the DNA sequence. Across this sample there are some 58,000 clones, with approximately 77% seen only once. The top ten hold about 33% of the sample.

Relative to germline, V is missing 10 bases and J is missing 6 bases, with 12 bases of the junction outside any gene match. Taken from the germline V gene (reference sequence), the CDR1 and CDR2 loops are MNHNY and SVGAGI. Its CDR3 holds 14 amino acids, cysteine through phenylalanine. Kept here is only the CDR3 DNA, which spans 42 bases and is read in frame from base 1. Remarks on this clone: The clone's antigen remains unknown. Base-call qualities are not available, and no considerably larger clone is one nucleotide away.

The rearrangement combines TRBV6-6 with TRBJ2-7, with 10 junctional bases fitting TRBD1. The sequenced sample consisted of peripheral blood. This TCR came from a human donor in a cohort sampled during active COVID-19. The DNA is TGTGCCACCCGAATCCGGGACAGGGGCGCCGAGCAGTACTTC. It codes for CATRIRDRGAEQYF.